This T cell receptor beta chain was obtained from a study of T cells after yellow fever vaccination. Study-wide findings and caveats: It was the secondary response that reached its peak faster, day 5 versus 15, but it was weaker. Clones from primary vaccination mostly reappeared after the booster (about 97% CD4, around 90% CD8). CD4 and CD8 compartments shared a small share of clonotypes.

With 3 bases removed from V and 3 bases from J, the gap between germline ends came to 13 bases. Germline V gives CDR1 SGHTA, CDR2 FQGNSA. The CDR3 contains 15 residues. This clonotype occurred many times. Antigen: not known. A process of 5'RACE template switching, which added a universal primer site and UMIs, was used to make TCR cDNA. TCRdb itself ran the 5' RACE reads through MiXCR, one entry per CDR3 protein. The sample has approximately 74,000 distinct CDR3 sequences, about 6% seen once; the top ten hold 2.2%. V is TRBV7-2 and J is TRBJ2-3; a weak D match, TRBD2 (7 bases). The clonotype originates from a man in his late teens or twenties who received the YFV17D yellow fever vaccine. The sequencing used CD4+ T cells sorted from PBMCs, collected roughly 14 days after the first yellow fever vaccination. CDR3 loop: CASSFYREGTDTQYF. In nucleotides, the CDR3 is TGTGCCAGCAGCTTCTACAGGGAGGGAACAGATACGCAGTATTTT.